This T cell receptor (beta chain) is from a study of blood T cell repertoires in COVID-19. The table came from immunoSEQ multiplex PCR; TCRdb's copy has only in-frame clones and leaves some out. Among 140,000 to 150,000 clones, approximately 85% were seen once, and the ten largest hold around 8%. Germline assignment: CDR1 LGHNT and CDR2 FRNRAP. Deletions cut 1 base from V and 7 bases from J, with 14 bases between. The CDR3 loop spans 14 amino acids. Input material: peripheral blood. This receptor was identified in a woman in her sixties with COVID-19, enrolled during active disease. V usage is TRBV12-5 and J usage is TRBJ2-7, with a possible D match to TRBD2 (6 bases). CDR3 sequence (DNA): TGTGCTAGTGGTTTGGCCGACGGGGCGGGGGAGCAGTACTTC. Translation gives CASGLADGAGEQYF.